A single TCR beta chain is shown here with its context. Its antigen is still unknown. Surgery cases with the highest brain T cell transcript signatures were chosen for sequencing. At least one anti-epileptic drug was given before surgery. This entry belongs to a study of brain T cells in children with intractable seizures. The data were produced by immunoSEQ multiplex PCR, yet TCRdb's version contains in-frame clones alone and is incomplete. The sample lists 62,000 or so clones, 90% to 96% occurring once. This CDR3 is 15 amino acids long. The germline CDR1 and CDR2 sequences are LNHDA and SQIVND (reference sequence). V lost 5 bases to trimming and J lost 3 bases, with 17 bases between them. Whole-study findings and limits: HCMV serostatus was not known, and viral specificity came from CDR3 similarity only.

This TCR was recovered from a boy less than two years old with focal cortical dysplasia and intractable seizures. The J gene is TRBJ2-7, the V gene TRBV19; D may be TRBD2 (5 bases). The specimen was peripheral blood, collected at surgery. CDR3 in DNA: TGTGCCAGTAGTTCTCCGCCTGTCGGGGTCTACGAGCAGTACTTC. This translates into CASSSPPVGVYEQYF.